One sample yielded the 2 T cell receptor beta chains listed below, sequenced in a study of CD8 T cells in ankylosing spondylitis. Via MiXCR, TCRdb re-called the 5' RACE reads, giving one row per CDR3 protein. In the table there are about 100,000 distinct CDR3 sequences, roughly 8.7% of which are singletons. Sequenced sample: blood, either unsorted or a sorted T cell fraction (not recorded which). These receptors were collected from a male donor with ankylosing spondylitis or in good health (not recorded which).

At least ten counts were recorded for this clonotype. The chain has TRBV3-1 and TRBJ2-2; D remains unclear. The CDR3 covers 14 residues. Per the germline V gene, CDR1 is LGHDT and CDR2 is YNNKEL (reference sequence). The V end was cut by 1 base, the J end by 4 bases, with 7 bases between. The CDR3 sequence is CASSQARGTGELFF. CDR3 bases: TGTGCCAGCAGCCAAGCGAGAGGCACCGGGGAGCTGTTTTTT. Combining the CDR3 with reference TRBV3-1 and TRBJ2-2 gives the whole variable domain DTAVSQTPKYLVTQMGNDKSIKCEQNLGHDTMYWYKQDSKKFLKIMFSYNNKELIINETVPNRFSPKSPDKAHLNLHINSLELGDSAVYFCASSQARGTGELFFGEGSRLTVL.

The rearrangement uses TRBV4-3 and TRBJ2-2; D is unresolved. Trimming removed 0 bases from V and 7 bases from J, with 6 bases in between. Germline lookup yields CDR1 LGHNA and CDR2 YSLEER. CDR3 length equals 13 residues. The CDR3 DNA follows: TGCGCCAGCAGCCAAGATCGGCGCGGGGAGCTGTTTTTT. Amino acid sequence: CASSQDRRGELFF.